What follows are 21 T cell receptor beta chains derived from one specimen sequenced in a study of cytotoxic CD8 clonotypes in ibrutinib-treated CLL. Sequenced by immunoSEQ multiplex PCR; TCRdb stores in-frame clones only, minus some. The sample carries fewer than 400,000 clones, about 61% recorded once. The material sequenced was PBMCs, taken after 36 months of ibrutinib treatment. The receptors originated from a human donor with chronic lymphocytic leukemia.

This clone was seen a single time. The CDR3 sequence is CASSLIGGSAHEQYF. The CDR3 DNA sequence: TGTGCCAGCAGTTTAATCGGGGGGAGTGCCCACGAGCAGTACTTC. This chain links TRBV28 with TRBJ2-7; 7 nucleotides align to TRBD2. This CDR3 has 15 amino acids. CDR1 is MDHEN, CDR2 SYDVKM, per germline. J gave up 5 bases and V 2 bases, and 9 bases lay outside the gene matches.

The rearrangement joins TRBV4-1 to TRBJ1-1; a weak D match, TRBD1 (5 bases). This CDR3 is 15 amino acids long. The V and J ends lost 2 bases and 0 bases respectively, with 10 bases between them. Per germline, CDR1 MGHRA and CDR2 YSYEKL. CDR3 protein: CASSQQGLMNTEAFF. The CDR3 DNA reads TGCGCCAGCAGCCAACAGGGTCTCATGAACACTGAAGCTTTCTTT.

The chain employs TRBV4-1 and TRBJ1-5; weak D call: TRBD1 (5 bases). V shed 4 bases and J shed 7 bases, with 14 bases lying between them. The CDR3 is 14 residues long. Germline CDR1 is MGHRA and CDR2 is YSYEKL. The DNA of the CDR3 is TGCGCCAGCAGCCCCGGAAAGGGACCGCAGCCCCAGCATTTT. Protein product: CASSPGKGPQPQHF.

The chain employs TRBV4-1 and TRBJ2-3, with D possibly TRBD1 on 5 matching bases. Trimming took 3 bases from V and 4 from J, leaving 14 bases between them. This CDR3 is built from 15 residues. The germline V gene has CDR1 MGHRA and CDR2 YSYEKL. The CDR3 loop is CASSQEGVGADTQYF. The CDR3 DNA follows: TGCGCCAGCAGCCAGGAAGGGGTTGGGGCAGATACGCAGTATTTT.

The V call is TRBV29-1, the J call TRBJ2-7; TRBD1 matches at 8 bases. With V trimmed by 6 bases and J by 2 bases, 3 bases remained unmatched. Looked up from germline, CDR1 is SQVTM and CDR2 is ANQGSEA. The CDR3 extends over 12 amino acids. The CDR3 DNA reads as TGCAGCGTGGCACAGGGGGCCTACGAGCAGTACTTC. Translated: CSVAQGAYEQYF.

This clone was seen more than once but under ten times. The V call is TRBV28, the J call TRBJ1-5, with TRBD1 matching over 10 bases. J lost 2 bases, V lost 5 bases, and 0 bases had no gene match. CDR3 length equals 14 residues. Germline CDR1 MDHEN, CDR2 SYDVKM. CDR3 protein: CASSGQGGNQPQHF. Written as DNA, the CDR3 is TGTGCCAGCAGTGGACAGGGGGGCAATCAGCCCCAGCATTTT.

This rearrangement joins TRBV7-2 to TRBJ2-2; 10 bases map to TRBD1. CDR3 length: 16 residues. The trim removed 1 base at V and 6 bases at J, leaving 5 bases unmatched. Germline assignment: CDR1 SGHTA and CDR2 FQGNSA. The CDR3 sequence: CASSLVTGGEAGELFF. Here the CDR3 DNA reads TGTGCCAGCAGCTTAGTGACAGGGGGCGAAGCCGGGGAGCTGTTTTTT.

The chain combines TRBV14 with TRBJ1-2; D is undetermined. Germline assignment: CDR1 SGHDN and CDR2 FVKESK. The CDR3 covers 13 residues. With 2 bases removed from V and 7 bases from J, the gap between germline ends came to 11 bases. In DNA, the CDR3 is TGTGCCAGCAGCCAAACCCTCGGCGTTGGCTACACCTTC. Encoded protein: CASSQTLGVGYTF.

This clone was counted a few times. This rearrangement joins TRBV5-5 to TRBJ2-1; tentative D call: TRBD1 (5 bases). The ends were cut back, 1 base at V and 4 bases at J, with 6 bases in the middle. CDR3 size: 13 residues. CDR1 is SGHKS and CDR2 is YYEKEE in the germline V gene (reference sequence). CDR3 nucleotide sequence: TGTGCCAGCAGCTTGACAGGTTACAATGAGCAGTTCTTC. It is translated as CASSLTGYNEQFF.

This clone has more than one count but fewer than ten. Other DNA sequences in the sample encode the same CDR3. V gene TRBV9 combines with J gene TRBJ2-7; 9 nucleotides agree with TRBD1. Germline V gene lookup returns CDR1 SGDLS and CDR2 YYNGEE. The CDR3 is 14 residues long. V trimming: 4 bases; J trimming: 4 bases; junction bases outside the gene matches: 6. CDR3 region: CASSPPGQGYEQYF. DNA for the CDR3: TGTGCCAGCAGCCCCCCGGGACAGGGTTACGAGCAGTACTTC.

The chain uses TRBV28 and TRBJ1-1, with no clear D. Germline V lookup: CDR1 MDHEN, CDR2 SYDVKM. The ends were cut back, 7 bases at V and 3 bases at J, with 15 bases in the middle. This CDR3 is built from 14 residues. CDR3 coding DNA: TGTGCCAGCAACCCCTGGCCCCGGGACACTGAAGCTTTCTTT. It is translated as CASNPWPRDTEAFF.

The CDR3 region is CASSEYGRDSFFNEKLFF. The DNA of the CDR3 is TGTGCCAGCAGTGAATATGGAAGGGACAGCTTCTTTAATGAAAAACTGTTTTTT. This rearrangement joins TRBV25-1 to TRBJ1-4; TRBD1 matches at 7 bases. V gave up 0 bases and J gave up 4 bases; unmatched junction bases: 11. Germline CDR1 MGHDK, CDR2 SYGVNS. This CDR3 has 18 amino acids.

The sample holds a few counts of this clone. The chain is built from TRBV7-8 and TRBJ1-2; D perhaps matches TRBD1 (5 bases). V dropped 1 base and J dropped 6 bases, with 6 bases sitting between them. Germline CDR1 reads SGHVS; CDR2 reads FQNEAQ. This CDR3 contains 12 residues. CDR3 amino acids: CASSLGGDGYTF. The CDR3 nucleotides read TGTGCCAGCAGCTTAGGAGGGGATGGCTACACCTTC. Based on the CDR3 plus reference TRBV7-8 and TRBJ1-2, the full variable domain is GAGVSQSPRYKVAKRGQDVALRCDPISGHVSLFWYQQALGQGPEFLTYFQNEAQLDKSGLPSDRFFAERPEGSVSTLKIQRTQQEDSAVYLCASSLGGDGYTFGSGTRLTVV.

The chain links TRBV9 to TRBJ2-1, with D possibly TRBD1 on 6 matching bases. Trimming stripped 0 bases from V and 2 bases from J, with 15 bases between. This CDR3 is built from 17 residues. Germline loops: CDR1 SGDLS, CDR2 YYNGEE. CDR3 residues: CASSVVRGRGTYNEQFF. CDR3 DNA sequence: TGTGCCAGCAGCGTAGTTCGAGGCAGGGGAACCTACAATGAGCAGTTCTTC.

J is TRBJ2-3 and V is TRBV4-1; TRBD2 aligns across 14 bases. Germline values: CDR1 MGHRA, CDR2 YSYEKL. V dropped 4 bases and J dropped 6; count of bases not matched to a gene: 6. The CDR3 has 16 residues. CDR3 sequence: CASSPTSGRDLDTQYF. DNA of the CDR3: TGCGCCAGCAGCCCGACTAGCGGGAGGGATCTCGATACGCAGTATTTT.

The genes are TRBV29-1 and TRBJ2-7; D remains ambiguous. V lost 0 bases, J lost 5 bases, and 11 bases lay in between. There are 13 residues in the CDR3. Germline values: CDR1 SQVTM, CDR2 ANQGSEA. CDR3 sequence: CSVEDGVENEQYF. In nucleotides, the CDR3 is TGCAGCGTTGAAGATGGAGTCGAGAACGAGCAGTACTTC.

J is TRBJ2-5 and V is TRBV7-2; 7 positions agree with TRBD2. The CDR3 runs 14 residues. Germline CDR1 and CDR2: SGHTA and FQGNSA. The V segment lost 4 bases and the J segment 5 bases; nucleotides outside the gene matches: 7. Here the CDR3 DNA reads TGTGCCAGCAGCTCCAAGGGAGGGTTGGAGACCCAGTACTTC. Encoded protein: CASSSKGGLETQYF.

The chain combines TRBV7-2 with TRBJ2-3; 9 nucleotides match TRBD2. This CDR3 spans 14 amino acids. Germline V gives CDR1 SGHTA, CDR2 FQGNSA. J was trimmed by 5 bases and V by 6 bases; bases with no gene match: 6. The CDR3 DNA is TGTGCCAGCAGACGTAGCGGGAGCGGAGATACGCAGTATTTT. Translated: CASRRSGSGDTQYF.

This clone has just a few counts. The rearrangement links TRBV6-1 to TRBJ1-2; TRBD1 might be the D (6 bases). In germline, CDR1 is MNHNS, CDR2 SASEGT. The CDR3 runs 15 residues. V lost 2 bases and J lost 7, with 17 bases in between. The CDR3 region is CASSEIPGRGGGYTF. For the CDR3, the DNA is TGTGCCAGCAGTGAAATCCCCGGCAGGGGAGGTGGCTACACCTTC.

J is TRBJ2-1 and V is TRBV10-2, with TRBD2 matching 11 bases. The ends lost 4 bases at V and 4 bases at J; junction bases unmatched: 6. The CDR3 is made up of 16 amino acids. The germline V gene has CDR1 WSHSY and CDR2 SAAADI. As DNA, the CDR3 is TGCGCCAGCAGTGCTTTACTAGCGGGGGCTTACAATGAGCAGTTCTTC. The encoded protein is CASSALLAGAYNEQFF.

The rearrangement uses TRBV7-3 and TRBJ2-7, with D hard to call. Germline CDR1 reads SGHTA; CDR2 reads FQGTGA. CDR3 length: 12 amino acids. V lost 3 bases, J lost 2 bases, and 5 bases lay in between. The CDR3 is CASSFRAYEQYF. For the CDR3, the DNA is TGTGCCAGCAGCTTTCGGGCCTACGAGCAGTACTTC.